Shown below are 6 T cell receptor beta chains from a single sample sequenced in a study of shared clonotypes between healthy human individuals. Clones were read by immunoSEQ multiplex PCR, and TCRdb kept only the in-frame ones, dropping some. The sample comprises about 450,000 clones, 70% to 80% of which are singletons, and roughly an eighth rests with the top ten. The sequenced material came from PBMCs. Receptor source: a middle-aged woman in good health. Some clones in this sample may be carry-over from other donors' samples.

The chain carries TRBV5-1 and TRBJ2-3, with 12 bases that match TRBD2. J was trimmed by 0 bases and V by 3 bases; bases with no gene match: 2. The germline V gene has CDR1 SGHRS and CDR2 YFSETQ. CDR3 length: 16 amino acids. The CDR3 bases are TGCGCCAGCAGCTGGGGGACTAGCGGGAGCACAGATACGCAGTATTTT. It encodes CASSWGTSGSTDTQYF. The complete variable domain, with remaining parts taken from reference TRBV5-1 and TRBJ2-3, reads KAGVTQTPRYLIKTRGQQVTLSCSPISGHRSVSWYQQTPGQGLQFLFEYFSETQRNKGNFPGRFSGRQFSNSRSEMNVSTLELGDSALYLCASSWGTSGSTDTQYFGPGTRLTVL.

The J gene is TRBJ2-2, the V gene TRBV5-1; D gene unclear. The V end was cut by 0 bases, the J end by 6 bases, with 9 bases between. The CDR3 is 14 residues long. In germline, CDR1 is SGHRS, CDR2 YFSETQ. CDR3 protein: CASSLAVEAGELFF. The CDR3 coding sequence is TGCGCCAGCAGCTTGGCCGTGGAAGCCGGGGAGCTGTTTTTT.

In the case of this clone: This specimen includes other DNA sequences encoding the same CDR3. The rearrangement joins TRBV27 to TRBJ2-7, with D possibly TRBD1 on 6 matching bases. Germline V gives CDR1 MNHEY, CDR2 SMNVEV (reference sequence). The CDR3 has 13 residues. Between the trimmed V and J ends, which lost 2 bases and 4 bases, there was a span of 9 bases. The CDR3 DNA sequence: TGTGCCAGCAGTTTAAACCAGGGGTACGAGCAGTACTTC. As protein: CASSLNQGYEQYF.

V and J are TRBV18 and TRBJ2-7; D perhaps matches TRBD1 (6 bases). The length of the CDR3 is 12 residues. The V gene lost 6 bases and the J gene lost 3 bases, with 9 bases spanning the gap. Germline CDR1 is KGHSH and CDR2 is LQKENI. The DNA of the CDR3 is TGTGCCAGCTCGAGGACAGTCTACGAGCAGTACTTC. Its protein is CASSRTVYEQYF.

The chain joins TRBV18 to TRBJ2-1; D possibly corresponds to TRBD1 (6 bases). The CDR3 is made up of 15 amino acids. V gave up 8 bases and J gave up 0 bases, with 14 bases separating them. Germline CDR1 KGHSH, CDR2 LQKENI. Written as DNA, the CDR3 is TGTGCCAGCGTCTCAGGGGTGAGCTCCTACAATGAGCAGTTCTTC. Translated, it gives CASVSGVSSYNEQFF.

V usage is TRBV29-1 and J usage is TRBJ1-1, with D perhaps matching TRBD1 (5 bases). Germline V CDR1 and CDR2: SQVTM, ANQGSEA. The CDR3 runs 12 residues. The V and J ends lost 3 bases and 4 bases respectively, with 9 bases between them. In DNA form, the CDR3 reads TGCAGCGTTGAGGGGGTAGGCACTGAAGCTTTCTTT. Translated: CSVEGVGTEAFF.